The present T cell receptor (beta chain) was sequenced within a study of T-cell memory formation after mild COVID-19. Germline values: CDR1 MNHEY, CDR2 SMNVEV (reference sequence). The CDR3 sequence is 15 residues long. V lost 5 bases, J lost 4 bases, and 18 bases lay in between. Remarks on this clonotype: Its antigen is currently unknown.

A single record per CDR3 protein comes from TCRdb applying MiXCR to the 5' RACE reads. The sample includes under 200,000 distinct CDR3 sequences, 31% of them seen just once. The study's findings and limits: Clones that contracted from day 15 to 85 were balanced CD4/CD8, while later expanders leaned CD4+.

Sequencing input: PBMCs or a T cell subset sorted from them (not recorded which). The receptor's source is an adult woman who had mild COVID-19 (a few samples of this study predate the infection). Cell type and time point are not known. The chain recombines TRBV27 with TRBJ2-7; D possibly corresponds to TRBD1 (5 bases). The CDR3 reads CASSPRVVDLYEQYF. CDR3 bases: TGTGCCAGCAGTCCCAGGGTAGTAGATTTATACGAGCAGTACTTC.